This entry is about one TCR beta chain. Antigen specificity is unknown. Repertoires were generated with immunoSEQ multiplex PCR, while TCRdb's copy carries only in-frame clones and drops some. This table has over 130,000 clones, around 90% appearing once. The data are from a study of CD4+ T cells in melanoma. Study results and caveats: CD8+ T cell, macrophage and B cell function reportedly correlated with neoantigen-specific CD4+ T cells. Neoantigen-specific CD4+ T cells in melanoma reportedly had diverse differentiation states.

The CDR3 loop spans 13 amino acids. Germline V gene lookup returns CDR1 SSHAT and CDR2 FNYEAQ (reference sequence). The J gene is TRBJ2-2, the V gene TRBV7-7; 7 bases line up with TRBD1. This TCR was sampled from a human donor with melanoma. The DNA for the CDR3 is TGTGCAACCGGGCAGGGGGAATACGGGGAGCTGTTTTTT. The encoded protein is CATGQGEYGELFF.